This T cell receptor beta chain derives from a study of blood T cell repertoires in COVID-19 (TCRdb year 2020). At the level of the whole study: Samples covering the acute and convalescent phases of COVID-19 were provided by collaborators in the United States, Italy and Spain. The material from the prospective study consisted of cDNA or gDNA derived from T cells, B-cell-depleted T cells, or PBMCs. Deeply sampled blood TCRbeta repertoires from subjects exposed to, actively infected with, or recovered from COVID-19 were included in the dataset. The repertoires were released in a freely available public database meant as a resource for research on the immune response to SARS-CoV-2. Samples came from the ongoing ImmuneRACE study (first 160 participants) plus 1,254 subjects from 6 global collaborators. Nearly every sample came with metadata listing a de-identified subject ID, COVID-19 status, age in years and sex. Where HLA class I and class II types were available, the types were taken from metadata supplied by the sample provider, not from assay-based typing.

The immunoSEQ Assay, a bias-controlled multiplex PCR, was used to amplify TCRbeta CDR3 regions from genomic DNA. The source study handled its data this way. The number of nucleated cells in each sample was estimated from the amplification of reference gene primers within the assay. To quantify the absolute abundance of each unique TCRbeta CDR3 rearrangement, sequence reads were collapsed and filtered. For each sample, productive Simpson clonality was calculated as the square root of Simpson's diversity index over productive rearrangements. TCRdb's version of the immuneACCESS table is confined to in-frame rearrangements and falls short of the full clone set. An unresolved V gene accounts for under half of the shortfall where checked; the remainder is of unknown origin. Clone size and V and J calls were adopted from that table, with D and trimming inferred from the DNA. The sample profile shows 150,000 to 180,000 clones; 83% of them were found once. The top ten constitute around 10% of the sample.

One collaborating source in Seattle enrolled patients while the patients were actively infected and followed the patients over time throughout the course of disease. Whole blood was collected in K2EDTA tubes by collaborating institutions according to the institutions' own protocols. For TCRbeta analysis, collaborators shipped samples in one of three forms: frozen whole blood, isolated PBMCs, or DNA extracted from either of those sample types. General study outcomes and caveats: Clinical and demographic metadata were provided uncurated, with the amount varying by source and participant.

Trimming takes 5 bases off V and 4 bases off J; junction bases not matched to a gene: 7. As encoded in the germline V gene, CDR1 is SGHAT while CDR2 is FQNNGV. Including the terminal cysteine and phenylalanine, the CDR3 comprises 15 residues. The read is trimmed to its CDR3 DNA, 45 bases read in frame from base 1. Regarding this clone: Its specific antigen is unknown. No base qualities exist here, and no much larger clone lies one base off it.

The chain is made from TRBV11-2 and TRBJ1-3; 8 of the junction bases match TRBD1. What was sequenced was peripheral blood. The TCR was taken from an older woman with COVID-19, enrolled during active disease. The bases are TGTGCCAGCAGCCCCCGGACAGGGCGAGGAAACACCATATATTTT. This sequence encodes CASSPRTGRGNTIYF.